This T cell receptor (beta chain) was retrieved from a study of beta chain features in type 1 diabetes. Study findings and constraints: Comparison showed that naive, central memory and Treg TCRB repertoires appeared more similar among patients than among healthy donors.

The isolated RNA, all of it, was reverse transcribed, so expressed TCRB transcripts were what got sequenced. Assay used: immunoSEQ multiplex PCR; TCRdb lists only in-frame clones, some missing. The data contain about 150,000 clones, around 10% of them singletons. About this clone: What it recognizes is unknown.

Germline CDR1 and CDR2: MDHEN and SYDVKM. This CDR3 is built from 13 residues. V lost 6 bases to trimming and J lost 5 bases, with 13 bases between them. This receptor was obtained from a man younger than 30 in good health. The sequenced material came from central memory CD4+ T cells from blood. The rearrangement uses TRBV28 and TRBJ2-5, with D perhaps assigned TRBD1 or TRBD2 (6 bases each). The CDR3 nucleotides are TGTGCCAGCAGGGGGGGCCCGATGGAGACCCAGTACTTC. Translation: CASRGGPMETQYF.